One and the same sample provided the 23 T cell receptor beta chains below, sequenced in a study of blood T cell repertoires in COVID-19. Measured with immunoSEQ multiplex PCR; TCRdb has only the in-frame clones, and not every one. The sample comprises around 500,000 clones, roughly 90% of which are singletons, and roughly 1.9% rests with the top ten. Material for sequencing was PBMCs or T cells enriched from blood (not recorded which). These receptors originate from a middle-aged woman who had recovered from COVID-19.

V is TRBV2 and J is TRBJ2-6, with a weak D call TRBD1 (7 bases). CDR1 SNHLY and CDR2 FYNNEI come from the germline V gene. The CDR3 has 16 amino acids. V was shortened by 7 bases and J by 0 bases, with 13 bases between the two germline ends. The CDR3 DNA reads TGTGCCAGCATGGCCAGGGGGGCCTCTGGGGCCAACGTCCTGACTTTC. Its protein product is CASMARGASGANVLTF.

The chain carries TRBV27 and TRBJ2-2; TRBD1 might be the D (6 bases). Germline V lookup: CDR1 MNHEY, CDR2 SMNVEV (reference sequence). This CDR3 is 14 amino acids long. Deletions cut 6 bases from V and 4 bases from J, with 12 bases between. CDR3: CASRAQGSTGELFF. The CDR3 nucleotides read TGTGCCAGCAGGGCACAGGGAAGCACCGGGGAGCTGTTTTTT.

This chain joins TRBV5-4 and TRBJ1-1, with D possibly TRBD1 on 6 matching bases. This CDR3 is built from 14 residues. Germline V gene sequence: CDR1 SGHNT, CDR2 YYREEE (reference sequence). Trimming cost V 0 bases and J 5 bases, with 11 bases left between them. DNA for the CDR3: TGTGCCAGCAGCTTGGGGGGGCGAGAGACTGAAGCTTTCTTT. It specifies CASSLGGRETEAFF. The entire variable domain, with the rest obtained from reference TRBV5-4 and TRBJ1-1, is as follows: ETGVTQSPTHLIKTRGQQVTLRCSSQSGHNTVSWYQQALGQGPQFIFQYYREEENGRGNFPPRFSGLQFPNYSSELNVNALELDDSALYLCASSLGGRETEAFFGQGTRLTVV.

The chain recombines TRBV7-6 with TRBJ1-2; D is unclear. The CDR3 spans 16 residues. CDR1 SGHVS and CDR2 FNYEAQ come from the germline V gene. V was cut by 5 bases and J by 0 bases, with 16 bases left in between. In DNA, the CDR3 is TGTGCCAGCAGCCCCGATGCCAGGCGAACTAACTATGGCTACACCTTC. Translated, it gives CASSPDARRTNYGYTF.

The chain has TRBV12-3 or TRBV12-4 and TRBJ2-7; no reliable D call. Trimming shortened V by 1 base and J by 3 bases, and 7 bases separated the two germline ends. The CDR3 consists of 13 residues. The CDR3 sequence: CASSLDLIYEQYF. DNA of the CDR3: TGTGCCAGCAGTTTAGACTTAATCTACGAGCAGTACTTC.

This clone was seen only a few times. CDR3 nucleotides: TGTGCCACCAGTGATTTTTTCCCCCCCTTCAGGGTCAATCAGCCCCAGCATTTT. It yields the protein CATSDFFPPFRVNQPQHF. V usage is TRBV24-1 and J usage is TRBJ1-5; D might be TRBD1 (5 bases). The CDR3 has 18 residues. V dropped 1 base and J dropped 3 bases, with 18 bases sitting between them. Germline V gene sequence: CDR1 KGHDR, CDR2 SFDVKD.

This clone was recorded once. The rearrangement links TRBV2 to TRBJ1-4; possibly TRBD1 for D (6 bases). This CDR3 has 14 residues. V lost 1 base and J lost 3, with 6 bases in between. Germline V CDR1 and CDR2: SNHLY, FYNNEI. The CDR3, as DNA: TGTGCCAGCAGTGAAGGGACAGCTAATGAAAAACTGTTTTTT. Protein sequence: CASSEGTANEKLFF.

This clone was observed a handful of times. The rearrangement joins TRBV18 to TRBJ1-6, with D possibly matching TRBD1 (5 bases). Germline-derived CDR1 and CDR2 are KGHSH and LQKENI. This CDR3 is 15 amino acids long. Trimming took off 3 bases at V and 5 bases at J, with 11 bases between the two ends. The CDR3 coding sequence is TGTGCCAGCTCACCGGGACTTTCTGATAATTCACCCCTCCACTTT. It codes for CASSPGLSDNSPLHF.

V gene TRBV5-1 combines with J gene TRBJ2-2, with 9 nucleotides matching TRBD1. The CDR3 contains 16 residues. Germline CDR1 reads SGHRS; CDR2 reads YFSETQ. Trimming at V came to 4 bases and at J to 9 bases, leaving 13 bases not matched to a gene. The CDR3 sequence: CASSLPGQGSTRELFF. CDR3 DNA sequence: TGCGCCAGCAGCCTACCGGGACAGGGCTCGACCCGGGAGCTGTTTTTT.

This sequence joins TRBV7-2 and TRBJ1-2, with D possibly being TRBD1 (5 bases). Trimming shortened V by 4 bases and J by 8 bases, and 23 bases separated the two germline ends. Germline CDR1 is SGHTA and CDR2 is FQGNSA. The CDR3 has 16 amino acids. The CDR3: CASSSVGTGVTRGYTF. The CDR3 DNA sequence: TGTGCCAGCAGCTCCGTCGGCACAGGCGTCACGAGAGGCTACACCTTC.

This rearrangement joins TRBV6-2 or TRBV6-3 to TRBJ1-1, with D perhaps TRBD1 (6 bases). Trimming cost V 4 bases and J 5 bases, with 32 bases left between them. The CDR3 totals 20 residues. Germline values: CDR1 MNHEY, CDR2 SVGEGT. The CDR3 DNA reads as TGTGCCAGCAGTTCCCACCTTAGGGGGAAACAGGCTAGACGGGATACTGAAGCTTTCTTT. As protein: CASSSHLRGKQARRDTEAFF.

The CDR3 DNA reads TGTGCCTGGGGAGCATTGTTAGTTAGCACAGATACGCAGTATTTT. This translates into CAWGALLVSTDTQYF. This chain joins TRBV30 and TRBJ2-3; no reliable D call. The CDR3 is 15 amino acids. V was shortened by 5 bases and J by 0 bases, with 15 bases between the two germline ends. Germline V lookup: CDR1 GTSNPN, CDR2 SVGIG (reference sequence).

This sequence joins TRBV27 and TRBJ2-7; 9 nucleotides line up with TRBD2. Germline trimming cut 1 base from V and 2 bases from J; bases unmatched to any gene: 9. This CDR3 spans 17 amino acids. The germline V gene encodes CDR1 MNHEY and CDR2 SMNVEV (reference sequence). CDR3 sequence reads: CASSLFRSGRPTYEQYF. CDR3 nucleotides: TGTGCCAGCAGTTTATTTCGAAGCGGGAGGCCCACCTACGAGCAGTACTTC.

The V gene is TRBV7-2, the J gene TRBJ2-7; 10 nucleotides match TRBD1. CDR1 SGHTA and CDR2 FQGNSA come from the germline V gene. This CDR3 has 15 residues. With V trimmed by 5 bases and J by 4 bases, 8 bases remained unmatched. The CDR3: CASSISPGQGYEQYF. The CDR3 DNA sequence: TGTGCCAGCAGCATCTCTCCGGGACAGGGGTACGAGCAGTACTTC.

The chain uses TRBV5-4 and TRBJ2-5; D may be TRBD1 (5 bases). Germline V lookup: CDR1 SGHNT, CDR2 YYREEE (reference sequence). V was trimmed by 3 bases and J by 6 bases, leaving 12 bases between them. There are 13 residues in the CDR3. CDR3 in DNA: TGTGCCAGCAGCTCTGCGACAGCCCAGACCCAGTACTTC. Its translation: CASSSATAQTQYF.

The CDR3 DNA sequence: TGTGCCAGTAGTATAGCGACAGGTGGCTACACCTTC. Protein sequence: CASSIATGGYTF. This chain joins TRBV19 and TRBJ1-2, with D possibly TRBD1 on 6 matching bases. The V gene's germline CDR1 is LNHDA and CDR2 SQIVND (reference sequence). Trimming pared 1 base from V and 7 bases from J, leaving 7 bases between. The CDR3 length is 12 residues.

J is TRBJ2-3 and V is TRBV4-1, with 10 bases lining up with TRBD2. The V and J ends lost 0 bases and 7 bases, in that order; junction bases with no gene match: 13. Germline values: CDR1 MGHRA, CDR2 YSYEKL. The length of the CDR3 is 18 residues. The CDR3 nucleotides read TGCGCCAGCAGCCAAGAGGGGCCGGCTAGCGGGAGTATTAATACGCAGTATTTT. It translates to CASSQEGPASGSINTQYF.

This chain links TRBV28 with TRBJ1-6, with 8 bases that match TRBD1. The CDR3 consists of 15 residues. The germline V gene encodes CDR1 MDHEN and CDR2 SYDVKM. Trimming at V came to 5 bases and at J to 8 bases, leaving 8 bases not matched to a gene. For the CDR3, the DNA is TGTGCCAGCAGTCTGCGACAGGGGCTGGATTCACCCCTCCACTTT. As protein: CASSLRQGLDSPLHF.

The rearrangement joins TRBV12-5 to TRBJ2-7; perhaps TRBD1 as D (6 bases). Trimming cost V 1 base and J 6 bases, with 16 bases left between them. CDR3 length equals 15 residues. The germline CDR1 and CDR2 sequences are LGHNT and FRNRAP. CDR3: CASGLGTYRDREQYF. CDR3 DNA: TGTGCTAGTGGTTTGGGAACCTACAGGGACCGCGAGCAGTACTTC.

The chain is built from TRBV25-1 and TRBJ2-7; TRBD1 is a possible D gene (5 bases). Germline CDR1 and CDR2: MGHDK and SYGVNS. V was trimmed by 6 bases and J by 3 bases, leaving 15 bases between them. The CDR3 loop spans 14 amino acids. CDR3 region: CASSPLGHDYEQYF. The CDR3 DNA reads as TGTGCCAGCAGCCCTCTAGGACACGACTACGAGCAGTACTTC.

This clone was counted a few times. The gene calls are TRBV19 and TRBJ1-2, with 10 bases aligning to TRBD1. CDR1 is LNHDA, CDR2 SQIVND, per germline (reference sequence). The CDR3 is 14 residues long. Trimming cost V 5 bases and J 6 bases; bases outside gene matches: 6. In nucleotides, the CDR3 is TGTGCCAGTAGTTTCTGGGACAGGGGCGATGGCTACACCTTC. It specifies CASSFWDRGDGYTF.

The chain carries TRBV24-1 and TRBJ2-7; 10 bases line up with TRBD1. Germline loops: CDR1 KGHDR, CDR2 SFDVKD. J lost 4 bases, V lost 10 bases, and 12 bases had no gene match. The CDR3 is made up of 15 amino acids. The CDR3 region has the DNA TGTGCCACTCGTAAGGGACAGGGGTCAACATACGAGCAGTACTTC. Residues: CATRKGQGSTYEQYF.

This rearrangement joins TRBV4-3 to TRBJ1-1, with 9 bases that match TRBD1. The V segment lost 3 bases and the J segment 6 bases; nucleotides outside the gene matches: 2. Germline V gene lookup returns CDR1 LGHNA and CDR2 YSLEER. CDR3 size: 13 residues. CDR3 sequence (DNA): TGCGCCAGCAGCCAGGGGACAGGGTCTGAAGCTTTCTTT. Translated: CASSQGTGSEAFF.